This TCR beta chain comes out of a study of blood T cell repertoires in COVID-19 (dated by TCRdb to about 2020). Study-level background: Collaborator samples came from the United States, Italy and Spain and covered acute and convalescent phases of COVID-19. The prospective study material was composed of cDNA or gDNA derived from T cells, B-cell-depleted T cells, or PBMCs. Subjects who had been exposed to COVID-19, were actively infected with it, or had recovered from it provided the deeply sampled blood TCRbeta repertoires that made up the dataset. A freely available public database, intended as a resource for researchers studying the immune response to SARS-CoV-2, is where the repertoires were released. The samples were drawn from the first 160 participants of the ongoing ImmuneRACE study and from 1,200 or so subjects provided by 6 global collaborators. The sample metadata nearly always contained a de-identified subject ID, COVID-19 status, age in years and sex. HLA class I and class II types, where available, came from metadata supplied by the sample provider rather than from assay-based typing. General study outcomes and caveats: How much clinical and demographic metadata was included differed by source and by participant, and the metadata was provided uncurated.

The immunoSEQ Assay, a bias-controlled multiplex PCR, was used to amplify TCRbeta CDR3 regions from genomic DNA. The paper's data handling went like this. Within the assay, amplification of reference gene primers was used to estimate how many nucleated cells each sample contained. To quantify the absolute abundance of each unique TCRbeta CDR3 rearrangement, sequence reads were collapsed and filtered. Productive Simpson clonality was computed per sample as the square root of Simpson's diversity index over productive rearrangements. TCRdb's version of the immuneACCESS table is confined to in-frame rearrangements and falls short of the full clone set. An unresolved V gene accounts for under half of the shortfall where checked; the remainder is of unknown origin. That table gives V, J and clone size, and the DNA gave D and trimming. The sample table shows about 180,000 clones, and 86% are seen once. The biggest ten clones account for under 9.5% of the sample.

This clone has only one observation. Its cognate antigen has yet to be identified. The record has no base qualities; no much larger clone is one base away. Measured from the cysteine to the phenylalanine, the CDR3 is 13 residues long. The CDR3 DNA has 39 bases and is translated from base 1. Trimmed from V: 4 bases; trimmed from J: 10 bases; junction bases lacking a gene match: 9. In the prospective study, participants were about 18 to 89 years old, resided in about two dozen geographic areas of the United States, and were enrolled through a virtual design. In the prospective study, participants were assigned to cohorts based on the clinical history participants reported in a screening survey and a study questionnaire. ImmuneRACE Cohort 3 recovered participants were defined by two consecutive negative NP/OP PCR tests, healthcare professional clearance, or symptom resolution. Mobile phlebotomists in the prospective study collected whole blood, serum and a nasopharyngeal or oropharyngeal swab from every participant. Participants in the prospective study had the option to provide additional blood draws and questionnaires over a roughly 2-month period. Before DNA extraction, prospective study blood samples were shipped either frozen or at room temperature.

Recombination linked TRBV12-3 or TRBV12-4 to TRBJ2-7; 8 central bases correspond to TRBD1. Material for sequencing was PBMCs or T cells enriched from blood (not recorded which). This sequence originates from a young woman who had recovered from COVID-19. This receptor has the CDR3 CASSWTGSPDQYF. The DNA sequence follows: TGTGCCAGCAGTTGGACAGGGAGTCCCGACCAGTACTTC.